This T cell receptor (beta chain) was profiled in a study of T cells after yellow fever vaccination. Concerning this clonotype itself: Its antigen is unknown. With a much larger clone just one base away, this may be a read error.

Study-level findings and limits: Boosting was followed by the reappearance of most primary-vaccination clones (approximately 95% CD4, 85% to 90% CD8).

TCRdb fed the 5' RACE reads into MiXCR, producing one record per CDR3 protein. The data contain 60,000 to 85,000 distinct CDR3 sequences, over 6% of them seen just once; the ten biggest clones take up 37%. In germline, CDR1 is SGHAT, CDR2 FQNNGV. This CDR3 has 18 residues. The sample was CD8+ T cells sorted from PBMCs, taken about 49 days after the first yellow fever vaccination. This sequence originates from a man between 18 and 29 years old who received the YFV17D yellow fever vaccine. V gene TRBV11-2 combines with J gene TRBJ1-1; a weak D match, TRBD1 (5 bases). The CDR3: CARSLDWSLGGLETEAFF. CDR3 nucleotide sequence: TGTGCCCGCAGCTTAGACTGGTCTCTGGGGGGGTTGGAGACTGAAGCTTTCTTT.